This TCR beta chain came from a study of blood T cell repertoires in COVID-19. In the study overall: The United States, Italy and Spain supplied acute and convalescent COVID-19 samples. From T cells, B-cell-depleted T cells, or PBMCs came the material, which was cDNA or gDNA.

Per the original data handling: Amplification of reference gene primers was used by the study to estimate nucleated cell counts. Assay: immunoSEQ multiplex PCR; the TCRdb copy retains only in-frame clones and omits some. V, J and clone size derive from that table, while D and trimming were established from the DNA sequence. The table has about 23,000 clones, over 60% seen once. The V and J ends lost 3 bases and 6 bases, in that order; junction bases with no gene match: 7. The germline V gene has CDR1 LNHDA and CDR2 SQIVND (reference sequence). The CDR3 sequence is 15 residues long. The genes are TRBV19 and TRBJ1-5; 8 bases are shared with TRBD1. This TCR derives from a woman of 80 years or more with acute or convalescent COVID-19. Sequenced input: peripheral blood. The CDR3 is CASSIHQGARQPQHF. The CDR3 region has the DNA TGTGCCAGTAGTATCCATCAGGGGGCCCGTCAGCCCCAGCATTTT.